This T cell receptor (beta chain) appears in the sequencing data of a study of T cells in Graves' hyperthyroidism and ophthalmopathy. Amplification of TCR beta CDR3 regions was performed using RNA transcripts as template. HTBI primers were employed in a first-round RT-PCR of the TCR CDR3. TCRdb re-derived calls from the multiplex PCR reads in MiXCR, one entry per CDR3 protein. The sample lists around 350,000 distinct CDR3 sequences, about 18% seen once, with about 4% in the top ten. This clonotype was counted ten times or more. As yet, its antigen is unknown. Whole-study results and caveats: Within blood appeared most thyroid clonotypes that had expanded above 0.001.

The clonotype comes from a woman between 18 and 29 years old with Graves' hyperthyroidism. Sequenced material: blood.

CDR3 loop: CASGQQLNYGYTF. Written as DNA, the CDR3 is TGTGCCAGCGGACAACAGCTAAACTATGGCTACACCTTC. This chain connects TRBV6-1 to TRBJ1-2, with a possible D match to TRBD1 (5 bases). V lost 8 bases and J 2 bases, leaving 12 bases between the germline ends. Germline-derived CDR1 and CDR2 are MNHNS and SASEGT. The CDR3 is 13 amino acids.